This is a list of T cell receptor beta chains from one sample in a study of blood T cells in healthy people across ages. TCRdb reprocessed the 5' RACE reads with MiXCR, giving one entry per CDR3 protein. Altogether 600,000 to 850,000 distinct CDR3 sequences are present, around a quarter being singletons, with the ten largest covering under 10%. These data are also associated with another study on T cells of mothers and their children.

Sequencing was performed on blood. The receptors come from a boy younger than 18 in good health. The CDR3 runs from the conserved cysteine through the conserved F or W. Each record gives: J gene, D gene, clone size, V gene, CDR3 DNA, CDR3 protein. The D gene is left open where the match is weak. Not all rows give a size; the values are once, few, many and, for expanded clones, a class.

j_call: TRBJ2-1; d_call: NA; clone_size: NA; v_call: TRBV2; cdr3_nt: TGTGCCAGCAGTGGCTTGGGACAAGGCTACAATGAGCAGTTCTTC; cdr3_aa: CASSGLGQGYNEQFF
j_call: TRBJ2-6; d_call: NA; clone_size: NA; v_call: TRBV24-1; cdr3_nt: TGTGCCACCGGGCAGGAGAGCTCTGGGGCCAGCGTCCTGACTTTC; cdr3_aa: CATGQESSGASVLTF
j_call: TRBJ2-7; d_call: TRBD1; clone_size: few; v_call: TRBV6-1; cdr3_nt: TGTGCCAGCAGTGAAGCCTTCAGCTTCACTGACAGGGACCTCTACGAGCAGTACTTC; cdr3_aa: CASSEAFSFTDRDLYEQYF
j_call: TRBJ1-2; d_call: NA; clone_size: NA; v_call: TRBV12-3/TRBV12-4; cdr3_nt: TGTGCCAGCAGTCCCTTTCAAGAGTATGGCTACACCTTC; cdr3_aa: CASSPFQEYGYTF
j_call: TRBJ2-5; d_call: NA; clone_size: few; v_call: TRBV7-9; cdr3_nt: TGTGCCAGCAGCTTAGGTTTGGTCGGACGGGGGAAAGAGACCCAGTACTTC; cdr3_aa: CASSLGLVGRGKETQYF
j_call: TRBJ2-5; d_call: NA; clone_size: few; v_call: TRBV7-9; cdr3_nt: TGTGCCAGCAGCAGAACCTTAGCGGATGAAGAGACCCAGTACTTC; cdr3_aa: CASSRTLADEETQYF
j_call: TRBJ2-3; d_call: TRBD2; clone_size: few; v_call: TRBV4-2; cdr3_nt: TGTGCCAGCAGCCAAGATCCCATACTAGCGGGTAGCACAGATACGCAGTATTTT; cdr3_aa: CASSQDPILAGSTDTQYF
j_call: TRBJ2-5; d_call: NA; clone_size: few; v_call: TRBV29-1; cdr3_nt: TGCAGCGTTGAATCGGCGTTCCAAGAGACCCAGTACTTC; cdr3_aa: CSVESAFQETQYF
j_call: TRBJ2-5; d_call: TRBD1; clone_size: NA; v_call: TRBV4-1; cdr3_nt: TGCGCCAGCAGCGACCGGGACAGGGCACAAGAGACCCAGTACTTC; cdr3_aa: CASSDRDRAQETQYF
j_call: TRBJ2-4; d_call: NA; clone_size: NA; v_call: TRBV29-1; cdr3_nt: TGCAGCGTTGTACCAGACGGTTGGAAAAACATTCAGTACTTC; cdr3_aa: CSVVPDGWKNIQYF
j_call: TRBJ1-2; d_call: NA; clone_size: few; v_call: TRBV4-3; cdr3_nt: TGCGCCAGCAGCCAAGGAGCGGCAAACTATGGCTACACCTTC; cdr3_aa: CASSQGAANYGYTF
j_call: TRBJ2-5; d_call: NA; clone_size: NA; v_call: TRBV6-2/TRBV6-3; cdr3_nt: TGTGCCAGCAGTTACCGGACGGACGCTCTCCTCCGCCAGTACTTC; cdr3_aa: CASSYRTDALLRQYF
j_call: TRBJ2-5; d_call: TRBD2; clone_size: few; v_call: TRBV28; cdr3_nt: TGTGCCAGCAACACCAAAGCGGGAGAGGTAGAGGAGACCCAGTACTTC; cdr3_aa: CASNTKAGEVEETQYF
j_call: TRBJ2-3; d_call: TRBD2; clone_size: few; v_call: TRBV29-1; cdr3_nt: TGCAGCGTTATGATTAGCGGGAGTGGCACAGATACGCAGTATTTT; cdr3_aa: CSVMISGSGTDTQYF
j_call: TRBJ1-4; d_call: TRBD1; clone_size: few; v_call: TRBV4-1; cdr3_nt: TGCGCCAGCAGCCCTACTGGGACAGCTAATGAAAAACTGTTTTTT; cdr3_aa: CASSPTGTANEKLFF
j_call: TRBJ1-4; d_call: TRBD1; clone_size: NA; v_call: TRBV29-1; cdr3_nt: TGCAGCGTTGCGGAGGGGGCGCAGGAAAAACTGTTTTTT; cdr3_aa: CSVAEGAQEKLFF
j_call: TRBJ2-1; d_call: TRBD2; clone_size: NA; v_call: TRBV9; cdr3_nt: TGTGCCAGCAGCTTTAGCGGGGAGGCCTACAATGAGCAGTTCTTC; cdr3_aa: CASSFSGEAYNEQFF
j_call: TRBJ2-3; d_call: TRBD1; clone_size: NA; v_call: TRBV5-1; cdr3_nt: TGCGCCAGCAGCTACCAACCGGACAGGAGCACAGATACGCAGTATTTT; cdr3_aa: CASSYQPDRSTDTQYF
j_call: TRBJ2-5; d_call: NA; clone_size: NA; v_call: TRBV7-8; cdr3_nt: TGTGCCAGCAGCATCATCAAACTAGGGGGGCAAGAGACCCAGTACTTC; cdr3_aa: CASSIIKLGGQETQYF
j_call: TRBJ2-1; d_call: NA; clone_size: few; v_call: TRBV7-9; cdr3_nt: TGTGCCAGCAGCTTGGAGGAAATCTCCCATTCCCGGAATGAGCAGTTCTTC; cdr3_aa: CASSLEEISHSRNEQFF
j_call: TRBJ1-2; d_call: NA; clone_size: NA; v_call: TRBV25-1; cdr3_nt: TGTGCCAGCAGTGGCGGACTGGCTGGCTACACCTTC; cdr3_aa: CASSGGLAGYTF
j_call: TRBJ2-5; d_call: TRBD2; clone_size: NA; v_call: TRBV7-8; cdr3_nt: TGTGCCAGCAGCTCAAGCGGGGGGGCCGTGGAGACCCAGTACTTC; cdr3_aa: CASSSSGGAVETQYF
j_call: TRBJ2-1; d_call: NA; clone_size: NA; v_call: TRBV11-3; cdr3_nt: TGTGCCAGCAGCCCCGGGAGCGGTAGCTCCTACAATGAGCAGTTCTTC; cdr3_aa: CASSPGSGSSYNEQFF
j_call: TRBJ2-7; d_call: TRBD2; clone_size: few; v_call: TRBV4-2; cdr3_nt: TGTGCCAGCAGCCCCTCAGCGGGAGGGAATTCCTACGAGCAGTACTTC; cdr3_aa: CASSPSAGGNSYEQYF
j_call: TRBJ2-1; d_call: TRBD2; clone_size: few; v_call: TRBV3-1; cdr3_nt: TGTGCCAGCAGCCGGACAACTAGCGGGATATACAATGAGCAGTTCTTC; cdr3_aa: CASSRTTSGIYNEQFF
j_call: TRBJ2-1; d_call: TRBD1; clone_size: NA; v_call: TRBV7-9; cdr3_nt: TGTGCCAGCAGCTTAGGGACAGGGTTCGAGACCCAGCACTTC; cdr3_aa: CASSLGTGFETQHF
j_call: TRBJ2-7; d_call: TRBD1; clone_size: NA; v_call: TRBV5-1; cdr3_nt: TGCGCCAGTAGCCTGGGGACAGGGCTTACCGAGCAGTACTTC; cdr3_aa: CASSLGTGLTEQYF
j_call: TRBJ1-2; d_call: TRBD1; clone_size: many; v_call: TRBV7-3; cdr3_nt: TGTGCCAGCAGCTTAGGGACAGCCTATGGCTACACCTTC; cdr3_aa: CASSLGTAYGYTF
j_call: TRBJ2-5; d_call: NA; clone_size: NA; v_call: TRBV5-5; cdr3_nt: TGTGCCAGCAGCCCGAGGGACTGGGCGGAGACCCAGTACTTC; cdr3_aa: CASSPRDWAETQYF
j_call: TRBJ2-7; d_call: NA; clone_size: few; v_call: TRBV6-5; cdr3_nt: TGTGCCAGCGGCTTCCGCGAGCAGTACTTC; cdr3_aa: CASGFREQYF
j_call: TRBJ2-1; d_call: TRBD2; clone_size: NA; v_call: TRBV7-6; cdr3_nt: TGTGCCAGCAGCTTGCCCAAATCACTAGCGGGGGGAAACAATGAGCAGTTCTTC; cdr3_aa: CASSLPKSLAGGNNEQFF
j_call: TRBJ1-3; d_call: NA; clone_size: many; v_call: TRBV7-9; cdr3_nt: TGTGCCAGCAGTTTATACTCTGGAAACACCATATATTTT; cdr3_aa: CASSLYSGNTIYF
j_call: TRBJ1-1; d_call: NA; clone_size: NA; v_call: TRBV5-5; cdr3_nt: TGTGCCAGCAGCTTGGGTCAGGGTCTGCCTGGAGCTTTCTTT; cdr3_aa: CASSLGQGLPGAFF
j_call: TRBJ2-5; d_call: TRBD2; clone_size: NA; v_call: TRBV5-1; cdr3_nt: TGCGCCAGCAGCTTGGTGGGGACTAGAAAAGAGACCCAGTACTTC; cdr3_aa: CASSLVGTRKETQYF
j_call: TRBJ1-2; d_call: TRBD1; clone_size: few; v_call: TRBV12-3/TRBV12-4; cdr3_nt: TGTGCCAGCACCTTCAGGGGGGACGGCTACACCTTC; cdr3_aa: CASTFRGDGYTF
j_call: TRBJ2-1; d_call: NA; clone_size: few; v_call: TRBV7-9; cdr3_nt: TGTGCCAGCAGCCCCCCCGGGCCCTACAATGAGCAGTTCTTC; cdr3_aa: CASSPPGPYNEQFF
j_call: TRBJ2-5; d_call: NA; clone_size: NA; v_call: TRBV7-2; cdr3_nt: TGTGCCAGCAGCTTAAATGGGGGTGGGGAGACCCAGTACTTC; cdr3_aa: CASSLNGGGETQYF
j_call: TRBJ2-1; d_call: NA; clone_size: NA; v_call: TRBV7-3; cdr3_nt: TGTGCCAGCAGCTTAGACGGGGGAACCTGGGATGAGCAGTTCTTC; cdr3_aa: CASSLDGGTWDEQFF
j_call: TRBJ2-1; d_call: TRBD2; clone_size: few; v_call: TRBV6-4; cdr3_nt: TGTGCCAGCAGTGAGCTAGCGGGGAACAATGAGCAGTTCTTC; cdr3_aa: CASSELAGNNEQFF
j_call: TRBJ2-3; d_call: NA; clone_size: NA; v_call: TRBV7-3; cdr3_nt: TGTGCCAGCAGCCCCCGTAAGACAGATACGCAGTATTTT; cdr3_aa: CASSPRKTDTQYF
j_call: TRBJ2-3; d_call: NA; clone_size: many; v_call: TRBV7-2; cdr3_nt: TGTGCCAGCAGCTTGGCTGGCACCCGCACAGATACGCAGTATTTT; cdr3_aa: CASSLAGTRTDTQYF
j_call: TRBJ1-4; d_call: TRBD1; clone_size: few; v_call: TRBV7-2; cdr3_nt: TGTGCCAGCAGTCGGGACAGTACTAATGAAAAACTGTTTTTT; cdr3_aa: CASSRDSTNEKLFF